This passage covers 16 T cell receptor beta chains from one sample sequenced in a study of control samples from healthy donors and cancer patients. Only in-frame clones appear in the TCRdb table, and some are missing; sequencing was by immunoSEQ multiplex PCR. The sample includes approximately 170,000 clones, 90% to 95% of them seen just once. The sample comprised blood. These receptors all stem from a woman in her fifties or sixties in good health.

This clone appeared a few times. The gene calls are TRBV9 and TRBJ1-2; D is possibly TRBD1 (6 bases). This CDR3 spans 15 amino acids. Germline CDR1 is SGDLS and CDR2 is YYNGEE. The V end lost 6 bases, the J end lost 0 bases, and 15 bases lay between the germline ends. The CDR3 bases are TGTGCCAGCACCTTAGAGGGGGGTGCTAACTATGGCTACACCTTC. Translated, it gives CASTLEGGANYGYTF.

The chain is built from TRBV7-2 and TRBJ2-5; D uncertain. Germline V gives CDR1 SGHTA, CDR2 FQGNSA. The CDR3 consists of 12 residues. V gave up 4 bases and J gave up 3 bases, with 6 bases separating them. This chain's CDR3 is CASSSTKETQYF. In DNA, the CDR3 is TGTGCCAGCAGCTCAACAAAAGAGACCCAGTACTTC.

The chain is built from TRBV14 and TRBJ2-5; D remains ambiguous. The germline V gene encodes CDR1 SGHDN and CDR2 FVKESK. The V end was cut by 2 bases, the J end by 2 bases, with 9 bases between. This CDR3 spans 14 amino acids. The CDR3 DNA reads TGTGCCAGCAGCCAATCCCTAAGTCAAGAGACCCAGTACTTC. Translation: CASSQSLSQETQYF. Together with reference TRBV14 and TRBJ2-5, the CDR3 gives the full variable domain: EAGVTQFPSHSVIEKGQTVTLRCDPISGHDNLYWYRRVMGKEIKFLLHFVKESKQDESGMPNNRFLAERTGGTYSTLKVQPAELEDSGVYFCASSQSLSQETQYFGPGTRLLVL.

The chain links TRBV7-2 to TRBJ1-3; D might be TRBD1 (5 bases). The V gene's germline CDR1 is SGHTA and CDR2 FQGNSA. This CDR3 has 17 amino acids. Trimming removed 7 bases from V and 2 bases from J, with 21 bases in between. The DNA for the CDR3 is TGTGCCAGCACTGGGGGGGGAGGATCAGAAGCTGGAAACACCATATATTTT. Protein: CASTGGGGSEAGNTIYF. The variable domain in full, completed from reference TRBV7-2 and TRBJ1-3, reads GAGVSQSPSNKVTEKGKDVELRCDPISGHTALYWYRQSLGQGLEFLIYFQGNSAPDKSGLPSDRFSAERTGGSVSTLTIQRTQQEDSAVYLCASTGGGGSEAGNTIYFGEGSWLTVV.

The chain couples TRBV20-1 to TRBJ2-7, with a tentative D call TRBD1 (6 bases). Per the germline V gene, CDR1 is DFQATT and CDR2 is SNEGSKA (reference sequence). The CDR3 loop spans 14 amino acids. V was pared by 3 bases and J by 0 bases, with 12 bases between. CDR3 in amino acids: CSASPRDTSYEQYF. CDR3 nucleotides: TGCAGTGCTAGTCCCCGGGACACCTCCTACGAGCAGTACTTC.

This clone occurred once. J is TRBJ1-2 and V is TRBV7-9, with D unresolved. Germline V gives CDR1 SEHNR, CDR2 FQNEAQ (reference sequence). V lost 5 bases and J 8 bases, leaving 9 bases between the germline ends. The CDR3 consists of 11 residues. The CDR3 spells CASSPQSGYTF. The CDR3 region has the DNA TGTGCCAGCAGCCCTCAGTCGGGCTACACCTTC. Supplemented by reference TRBV7-9 and TRBJ1-2, the full variable domain reads DTGVSQNPRHKITKRGQNVTFRCDPISEHNRLYWYRQTLGQGPEFLTYFQNEAQLEKSRLLSDRFSAERPKGSFSTLEIQRTEQGDSAMYLCASSPQSGYTFGSGTRLTVV.

This chain links TRBV7-2 with TRBJ1-5, with D maybe TRBD1 (5 bases). Germline lookup yields CDR1 SGHTA and CDR2 FQGNSA. The CDR3 totals 12 residues. Trimming pared 6 bases from V and 6 bases from J, leaving 9 bases between. The CDR3 DNA reads TGTGCCAGCAGGCAAGGGGTTCAGCCCCAGCATTTT. Encoded protein: CASRQGVQPQHF.

The V gene is TRBV11-2, the J gene TRBJ1-6; 7 bases fit TRBD1. Germline V gene sequence: CDR1 SGHAT, CDR2 FQNNGV. V trimming: 0 bases; J trimming: 4 bases; junction bases outside the gene matches: 6. The CDR3 runs 17 residues. CDR3 protein: CASSLDLWDRYNSPLHF. The CDR3, as DNA: TGTGCCAGCAGCTTAGATCTGTGGGACAGATATAATTCACCCCTCCACTTT.

The rearrangement uses TRBV30 and TRBJ1-2; possibly TRBD1 for D (5 bases). V was pared by 5 bases and J by 3 bases, with 13 bases between. The CDR3 contains 13 residues. Germline values: CDR1 GTSNPN, CDR2 SVGIG (reference sequence). The CDR3, as DNA: TGTGCCTGGTCCCTAGGGACGGACTATGGCTACACCTTC. Translating it yields CAWSLGTDYGYTF. Full variable domain (missing parts from reference TRBV30 and TRBJ1-2): SQTIHQWPATLVQPVGSPLSLECTVEGTSNPNLYWYRQAAGRGLQLLFYSVGIGQISSEVPQNLSASRPQDRQFILSSKKLLLSDSGFYLCAWSLGTDYGYTFGSGTRLTVV.

Of note for this clone: Mismatch with germline at one junction end may stem from a read error. CDR3 DNA: TGCGCCAGCAGCCAGGGGGCCAGGGGACACTCTTGGGCCAACGTCCTGACTTTC. Translated, it gives CASSQGARGHSWANVLTF. V gene TRBV4-3 combines with J gene TRBJ2-6; possibly TRBD1 for D (6 bases). The CDR3 loop spans 18 amino acids. From germline, CDR1 is LGHNA and CDR2 YSLEER.

The chain links TRBV6-4 to TRBJ2-6; no firm D call. The CDR3 extends over 15 amino acids. Trimming pared 2 bases from V and 2 bases from J, leaving 7 bases between. Germline CDR1 and CDR2: MRHNA and SNTAGT. CDR3 sequence: CASSDPSAGANVLTF. In nucleotides, the CDR3 is TGTGCCAGCAGTGACCCGTCCGCTGGGGCCAACGTCCTGACTTTC.

This sequence joins TRBV6-5 and TRBJ1-1; D remains ambiguous. CDR1 is MNHEY and CDR2 is SVGAGI in the germline V gene. This CDR3 is built from 15 residues. Trimming removed 2 bases from V and 0 bases from J, with 10 bases in between. This chain's CDR3 is CASSYPWTVNTEAFF. CDR3 coding DNA: TGTGCCAGCAGTTACCCATGGACTGTGAACACTGAAGCTTTCTTT.

The chain has TRBV6-2 or TRBV6-3 and TRBJ1-2; TRBD1 matches at 7 bases. Trimming cost V 2 bases and J 3 bases; bases outside gene matches: 3. CDR3 length: 14 amino acids. The germline CDR1 and CDR2 sequences are MNHEY and SVGEGT. CDR3 sequence (DNA): TGTGCCAGCAGTTACGATGGGACAGACTATGGCTACACCTTC. Its protein is CASSYDGTDYGYTF.

J is TRBJ2-2 and V is TRBV13; D call uncertain. Per germline, CDR1 PRHDT and CDR2 FYEKMQ (reference sequence). The length of the CDR3 is 17 residues. V was clipped by 5 bases and J by 0 bases, with 16 bases between them. The CDR3 DNA sequence: TGTGCCAGCAGCCTTCGTTCCTTTAGGACGAACACCGGGGAGCTGTTTTTT. Its translation is CASSLRSFRTNTGELFF.

The genes are TRBV6-5 and TRBJ1-1; D gene unclear. CDR3 length equals 13 residues. The germline gives CDR1 MNHEY, CDR2 SVGAGI. Between the trimmed V and J ends, which lost 6 bases and 3 bases, there was a span of 11 bases. CDR3 sequence: CASSPNLDTEAFF. CDR3 DNA sequence: TGTGCCAGCAGCCCCAACCTTGACACTGAAGCTTTCTTT.

V usage is TRBV18 and J usage is TRBJ2-2, with a weak D call TRBD1 (6 bases). Between the trimmed V and J ends, which lost 1 base and 3 bases, there was a span of 12 bases. Germline-derived CDR1 and CDR2 are KGHSH and LQKENI. This CDR3 contains 16 residues. DNA for the CDR3: TGTGCCAGCTCACCACTGGTCAGGGGTGACACCGGGGAGCTGTTTTTT. It yields the protein CASSPLVRGDTGELFF.